These T cell receptor beta chains were read from a single sample in a study of T-cell memory formation after mild COVID-19. TCRdb used MiXCR to reprocess the 5' RACE reads, holding one entry per CDR3 protein. Of roughly 300,000 distinct CDR3 sequences listed, roughly 8% were seen once; the top ten hold about 20%. Source material: PBMCs or a T cell subset sorted from them (not recorded which). The receptors were gathered from a young man who had mild COVID-19 (a few samples of this study predate the infection). Cell type and time point are not known. Both conserved end residues are part of each CDR3. D genes are given only for firm matches. The listing skips clone size in some rows; elsewhere it reads once, few, many or a size class.

V gene: TRBV7-2; clone size: few; D gene: TRBD1; J gene: TRBJ1-1; CDR3 DNA: TGTGCCAGCAGCTTTCAACAGGGGGCTCAGGCTGAAGCTTTCTTT; CDR3 protein: CASSFQQGAQAEAFF
V gene: TRBV15; clone size: once; D gene: TRBD1; J gene: TRBJ2-5; CDR3 DNA: TGTGCCACCAGCAGGACAGGGTTGGGCTTCGAGACCCAGTACTTC; CDR3 protein: CATSRTGLGFETQYF
V gene: TRBV12-3/TRBV12-4; clone size: NA; D gene: NA; J gene: TRBJ1-5; CDR3 DNA: TGTGCCAGCAGTTTCAATCAGCCCCAGCATTTT; CDR3 protein: CASSFNQPQHF
V gene: TRBV11-2; clone size: NA; D gene: TRBD1; J gene: TRBJ2-7; CDR3 DNA: TGTGCCAGCAGCTTCTCTCAGGGGGCCTACGAGCAGTACTTC; CDR3 protein: CASSFSQGAYEQYF
V gene: TRBV7-2; clone size: few; D gene: NA; J gene: TRBJ1-1; CDR3 DNA: TGTGCCAGCAGCTTAATGACTGAAGCTTTCTTT; CDR3 protein: CASSLMTEAFF
V gene: TRBV2; clone size: many; D gene: TRBD1; J gene: TRBJ1-3; CDR3 DNA: TGTGCCAGTAACGGACAGGCTGGAAACACCATATATTTT; CDR3 protein: CASNGQAGNTIYF
V gene: TRBV28; clone size: NA; D gene: NA; J gene: TRBJ2-5; CDR3 DNA: TGTGCCAGCAGTTTGACGGGCAGACCTTTGCAGACCCAGTACTTC; CDR3 protein: CASSLTGRPLQTQYF
V gene: TRBV5-5; clone size: few; D gene: NA; J gene: TRBJ2-5; CDR3 DNA: TGTGCCAGCAGCTTTTACAGTCAAGAGACCCAGTACTTC; CDR3 protein: CASSFYSQETQYF
V gene: TRBV5-1; clone size: NA; D gene: TRBD1; J gene: TRBJ2-7; CDR3 DNA: TGCGCCAGCAGCCAGGACAGGGACTACGAGCAGTACTTC; CDR3 protein: CASSQDRDYEQYF
V gene: TRBV12-5; clone size: many; D gene: TRBD1; J gene: TRBJ1-1; CDR3 DNA: TGTGCTAGTGGCGCTGGGACAGGGATAACTGAAGCTTTCTTT; CDR3 protein: CASGAGTGITEAFF
V gene: TRBV27; clone size: NA; D gene: TRBD1; J gene: TRBJ2-4; CDR3 DNA: TGTGCCAGCAGTTCGGGACAGGGGGCGGACATTCAGTACTTC; CDR3 protein: CASSSGQGADIQYF
V gene: TRBV7-2; clone size: many; D gene: NA; J gene: TRBJ2-5; CDR3 DNA: TGTGCCAGCAGCGAAGCGGTTCGCGAGACCCAGTACTTC; CDR3 protein: CASSEAVRETQYF
V gene: TRBV28; clone size: many; D gene: NA; J gene: TRBJ2-1; CDR3 DNA: TGTGCCAGCAGTCTACGTGGGGGGCCCTACAATGAGCAGTTCTTC; CDR3 protein: CASSLRGGPYNEQFF
V gene: TRBV6-2/TRBV6-3; clone size: few; D gene: TRBD1; J gene: TRBJ2-7; CDR3 DNA: TGTGCCAGCAGTGGCTACAGGGGATTCCTCTACGAGCAGTACTTC; CDR3 protein: CASSGYRGFLYEQYF
V gene: TRBV5-1; clone size: many; D gene: TRBD2; J gene: TRBJ2-7; CDR3 DNA: TGCGCCAGCAGCCACCCAAGCGGGGGCTACGAGCAGTACTTC; CDR3 protein: CASSHPSGGYEQYF
V gene: TRBV5-1; clone size: few; D gene: TRBD2; J gene: TRBJ2-3; CDR3 DNA: TGCGCCAGCAGCTTAGCGGGGGAGAGAGATACGCAGTATTTT; CDR3 protein: CASSLAGERDTQYF
V gene: TRBV21-1; clone size: NA; D gene: NA; J gene: TRBJ1-3; CDR3 DNA: TGTGCCAGCAGTAAACAGGGGACCTCTGGAAACACCATATATTTT; CDR3 protein: CASSKQGTSGNTIYF
V gene: TRBV5-1; clone size: many; D gene: NA; J gene: TRBJ1-5; CDR3 DNA: TGCGCCAGCAGCGCAGGGGAGACGGGACAGCCCCAGCATTTT; CDR3 protein: CASSAGETGQPQHF
V gene: TRBV7-9; clone size: few; D gene: NA; J gene: TRBJ1-1; CDR3 DNA: TGTGCCAGCAGCCGGACACGCTTCCAGAACACTGAAGCTTTCTTT; CDR3 protein: CASSRTRFQNTEAFF
V gene: TRBV5-1; clone size: few; D gene: NA; J gene: TRBJ2-2; CDR3 DNA: TGCGCCAGCAGCTTGGTGTCAGGCGCCACCGGGGAGCTGTTTTTT; CDR3 protein: CASSLVSGATGELFF
V gene: TRBV12-3/TRBV12-4; clone size: few; D gene: NA; J gene: TRBJ2-5; CDR3 DNA: TGTGCCAGCAGTTGGGGACGGAGCGGGTACCAAGAGACCCAGTACTTC; CDR3 protein: CASSWGRSGYQETQYF
V gene: TRBV5-1; clone size: NA; D gene: TRBD2; J gene: TRBJ2-1; CDR3 DNA: TGCGCCAGCAGCTTGGAGATACGGGGGGATATGGAGCAGTTCTTC; CDR3 protein: CASSLEIRGDMEQFF
V gene: TRBV27; clone size: NA; D gene: TRBD2; J gene: TRBJ2-3; CDR3 DNA: TGTGCCAGCAGTTGGTATAGCGGGGGGGCTGGGACAGATACGCAGTATTTT; CDR3 protein: CASSWYSGGAGTDTQYF
V gene: TRBV7-2; clone size: NA; D gene: NA; J gene: TRBJ1-2; CDR3 DNA: TGTGCCAGCAGCCCATTTCAGGGCTGGATGGATGGCTACACCTTC; CDR3 protein: CASSPFQGWMDGYTF
V gene: TRBV29-1; clone size: many; D gene: NA; J gene: TRBJ2-5; CDR3 DNA: TGCAGCGTTGACAGGGGAACAGAGACCCAGTACTTC; CDR3 protein: CSVDRGTETQYF
V gene: TRBV20-1; clone size: NA; D gene: NA; J gene: TRBJ1-5; CDR3 DNA: TGCAGTGCTAGTAGAACGGGAAACTTATATAGCAATCAGCCCCAGCATTTT; CDR3 protein: CSASRTGNLYSNQPQHF
V gene: TRBV5-1; clone size: many; D gene: NA; J gene: TRBJ2-6; CDR3 DNA: TGCGCCAGCAGCTTGGTGGCAGTATCATCTGGGGCCAACGTCCTGACTTTC; CDR3 protein: CASSLVAVSSGANVLTF
V gene: TRBV6-5; clone size: few; D gene: NA; J gene: TRBJ2-2; CDR3 DNA: TGTGCCAGCAGTCGCTCGCGATTACCGAACACCGGGGAGCTGTTTTTT; CDR3 protein: CASSRSRLPNTGELFF
V gene: TRBV5-1; clone size: few; D gene: TRBD1; J gene: TRBJ1-4; CDR3 DNA: TGCGCCAGCAGCTTACAGAGCCTGGGACAGGGGTTGAATGAAAAACTGTTTTTT; CDR3 protein: CASSLQSLGQGLNEKLFF
V gene: TRBV7-2; clone size: NA; D gene: TRBD2; J gene: TRBJ2-1; CDR3 DNA: TGTGCCAGCGGCGGGGGGGCCCTTGAGAAGCAGTTCTTC; CDR3 protein: CASGGGALEKQFF
V gene: TRBV1; clone size: NA; D gene: NA; J gene: TRBJ2-4; CDR3 DNA: TGCACCAGCAGCCAAGGGAGTGCGGGTGTAGCCAAAAACATTCAGTACTTC; CDR3 protein: CTSSQGSAGVAKNIQYF
V gene: TRBV7-6; clone size: few; D gene: TRBD2; J gene: TRBJ2-1; CDR3 DNA: TGTGCCAGCAGCTTTACTAGCGCATATGAGCAGTTCTTC; CDR3 protein: CASSFTSAYEQFF
V gene: TRBV7-2; clone size: NA; D gene: NA; J gene: TRBJ1-3; CDR3 DNA: TGTGCCAGCAGCTTATCTGGGAACTCTGGAAACACCATATATTTT; CDR3 protein: CASSLSGNSGNTIYF
V gene: TRBV7-3; clone size: many; D gene: NA; J gene: TRBJ1-6; CDR3 DNA: TGTGCCAGCAGCTCTGGGACGTACGATAATTCACCCCTCCACTTT; CDR3 protein: CASSSGTYDNSPLHF
V gene: TRBV11-2; clone size: few; D gene: NA; J gene: TRBJ2-6; CDR3 DNA: TGTGCCAGCAGCCTGTTTCGGCCGGGGGCCAACGTCCTGACTTTC; CDR3 protein: CASSLFRPGANVLTF
V gene: TRBV20-1; clone size: NA; D gene: TRBD1; J gene: TRBJ1-4; CDR3 DNA: TGCAGTGCTAGCTGGGACAGGGGGAATTCAGCAACTAATGAAAAACTGTTTTTT; CDR3 protein: CSASWDRGNSATNEKLFF
V gene: TRBV2; clone size: NA; D gene: TRBD2; J gene: TRBJ2-5; CDR3 DNA: TGTGCCATCCTCCTTCGGGGACTATCCCAAGAGACCCAGTACTTC; CDR3 protein: CAILLRGLSQETQYF
V gene: TRBV10-3; clone size: NA; D gene: NA; J gene: TRBJ2-2; CDR3 DNA: TGTGCCATCGGGGGTTTGAACACCGGGGAGCTGTTTTTT; CDR3 protein: CAIGGLNTGELFF
V gene: TRBV4-3; clone size: NA; D gene: NA; J gene: TRBJ1-2; CDR3 DNA: TGCGCCAGCAGCCAAGTTCTAGGCTATGGCTACACCTTC; CDR3 protein: CASSQVLGYGYTF
V gene: TRBV7-2; clone size: NA; D gene: NA; J gene: TRBJ1-2; CDR3 DNA: TGTGCCAGCAGCGCGGCCCCGACACTCAACTATGGCTACACCTTC; CDR3 protein: CASSAAPTLNYGYTF
V gene: TRBV4-2; clone size: NA; D gene: NA; J gene: TRBJ2-3; CDR3 DNA: TGTGCCAGCAGCCAGCTGAAGGATACAGATACGCAGTATTTT; CDR3 protein: CASSQLKDTDTQYF
V gene: TRBV19; clone size: few; D gene: NA; J gene: TRBJ2-3; CDR3 DNA: TGTGCCAGTAGTCCTTCCCGAGACTTTCGGGATACGCAGTATTTT; CDR3 protein: CASSPSRDFRDTQYF
V gene: TRBV5-6; clone size: few; D gene: NA; J gene: TRBJ1-1; CDR3 DNA: TGTGCCAGCAGCTACGGACAGACGAACACTGAAGCTTTCTTT; CDR3 protein: CASSYGQTNTEAFF
V gene: TRBV5-1; clone size: NA; D gene: TRBD2; J gene: TRBJ2-5; CDR3 DNA: TGCGCCAGCACCCCCTGGACTAGCGGGGGGGCGGAGACCCAGTACTTC; CDR3 protein: CASTPWTSGGAETQYF
V gene: TRBV5-1; clone size: few; D gene: TRBD2; J gene: TRBJ2-3; CDR3 DNA: TGCGCCAGCTCTAGCGGGGGGGCGGGAGATACGCAGTATTTT; CDR3 protein: CASSSGGAGDTQYF
V gene: TRBV6-5; clone size: many; D gene: TRBD1; J gene: TRBJ2-3; CDR3 DNA: TGTGCCAGCACCCCGACGGACAGGGGGCCCACAGATACGCAGTATTTT; CDR3 protein: CASTPTDRGPTDTQYF
V gene: TRBV4-1; clone size: NA; D gene: NA; J gene: TRBJ2-1; CDR3 DNA: TGCGCCAGCAGCCAAGATCTCGCGTTCGAGCAGTTCTTC; CDR3 protein: CASSQDLAFEQFF
V gene: TRBV7-9; clone size: NA; D gene: NA; J gene: TRBJ1-3; CDR3 DNA: TGTGCCAGCAGCCCCTCGGGGGGATGGACTGGAAACACCATATATTTT; CDR3 protein: CASSPSGGWTGNTIYF
V gene: TRBV27; clone size: few; D gene: TRBD1; J gene: TRBJ2-7; CDR3 DNA: TGTGCCAGCGGGACCCGGACAGGGGGCGTCATGCAGTACTTC; CDR3 protein: CASGTRTGGVMQYF